The source of this T cell receptor (beta chain) is a study of vaccination and CD4 T cells after COVID-19. Regarding the study as a whole: Going from approximately 21 to 40, median SARS-CoV-2-reactive clonotypes did not rise significantly.

The CDR3 is 16 amino acids. Trimming shortened V by 5 bases and J by 0 bases, and 16 bases separated the two germline ends. A note on this clonotype: Its antigen is unknown.

The time point is: late sampling 161 to 241 days after vaccination in a few convalescent patients. Each CDR3 protein gets one entry after TCRdb re-called the PCR reads with MiXCR. Here the sample spans roughly 30,000 distinct CDR3 sequences, 45% to 55% being singletons. The sequence was obtained from a human donor who had recovered from COVID-19. This rearrangement joins TRBV12-3 or TRBV12-4 to TRBJ1-2; the D gene is possibly TRBD1 (5 bases). This specimen was CD4+ T cells from blood, taken about 7 months after SARS-CoV-2 vaccination. CDR3 in DNA: TGTGCCAGCAGTCCCGTGGGGGGGGGAGCTAACTATGGCTACACCTTC. This codes for CASSPVGGGANYGYTF.